A selection of T cell receptor beta chains follows, all from one sample in a study of blood T cell repertoires in COVID-19. Clones were read by immunoSEQ multiplex PCR, and TCRdb kept only the in-frame ones, dropping some. The table shows roughly 480,000 clones, with about 91% occurring only once. Material: peripheral blood. These TCRs come from a man aged 18 to 30 with COVID-19, enrolled during active disease. Each CDR3 is given with its conserved first and last residue. A D gene is named only where the DNA matches it firmly. A clone size is listed for some rows: how often the clone was seen (once, few, many), or a class if it is expanded.

J gene	V gene	D gene	clone size	CDR3 DNA	CDR3 protein
TRBJ2-7	TRBV20-1	TRBD2	-	TGCAGTGCTAGTCTCTATTCGGGAGGGGAAGGCGAGCAGTACTTC	CSASLYSGGEGEQYF
TRBJ2-5	TRBV19	-	-	TGTGCCAGTAGTATAGTAGTGGGGGGTTTGGAGACCCAGTACTTC	CASSIVVGGLETQYF
TRBJ2-1	TRBV10-3	TRBD2	-	TGTGCCATCAGTGAGTCGTCTAGCGGGTACTACAATGAGCAGTTCTTC	CAISESSSGYYNEQFF
TRBJ2-5	TRBV4-1	TRBD1	-	TGCGCCAGCAGCCCCTTAGGGACAGGGGGTGGAGAGACCCAGTACTTC	CASSPLGTGGGETQYF
TRBJ1-4	TRBV9	TRBD1	-	TGTGCCAGCAGCCCCAACCCAGGGGGCGCTGGAAAACTGTTTTTT	CASSPNPGGAGKLFF
TRBJ1-1	TRBV7-9	-	-	TGTGCCACCAAGAGAGAGGTCACTGAAGCTTTCTTT	CATKREVTEAFF
TRBJ2-5	TRBV12-5	-	-	TGTGCTAGTGGTTTGGTCGCGACGGGTCAAGAGACCCAGTACTTC	CASGLVATGQETQYF
TRBJ1-2	TRBV24-1	-	-	TGTGCCACCAGTGATTTGACGGGAGGTCTCTATGGCTACACCTTC	CATSDLTGGLYGYTF
TRBJ1-6	TRBV2	TRBD1	once	TGTGCCAGCAGTTCCGGGACAGGGTTCCTCCACTTT	CASSSGTGFLHF
TRBJ1-4	TRBV6-5	-	-	TGTGCCAGCAGGTGGGGGGAGGTTAGCGAAAAACTGTTTTTT	CASRWGEVSEKLFF
TRBJ1-1	TRBV20-1	TRBD1	-	TGCAGTGCTTGGGACAGGGGGCCGGCTTTCTTT	CSAWDRGPAFF